Listed below are T cell receptor beta chains from one sample, sequenced in a study of blood T cell repertoires in COVID-19. Profiled with immunoSEQ multiplex PCR; TCRdb holds only in-frame clones, not every one. Among about 330,000 clones, 87% were seen once, and the ten largest hold approximately 5%. The specimen was PBMCs or T cells enriched from blood (not recorded which). All receptors derive from a woman under 40 who had recovered from COVID-19. The CDR3 runs from the conserved cysteine through the conserved F or W. A D gene is named only where the DNA matches it firmly. Expanded clones get a size class; other rows say once, few or many, or leave the size out.

j_gene: TRBJ2-1
abundance: .
v_gene: TRBV7-2
d_gene: .
CDR3nt: TGTGCCAGCAGCCTGGGGTCTAGCGATCGAATTGAGCAGTTCTTC
CDR3aa: CASSLGSSDRIEQFF

j_gene: TRBJ1-1
abundance: .
v_gene: TRBV12-3/TRBV12-4
d_gene: .
CDR3nt: TGTGCCAGCACCGGAAGTCGGGGAGCTTTCTTT
CDR3aa: CASTGSRGAFF

j_gene: TRBJ2-7
abundance: .
v_gene: TRBV27
d_gene: TRBD1
CDR3nt: TGTGCCAGCAGTTCCGGGACAGTCTACGAGCAGTACTTC
CDR3aa: CASSSGTVYEQYF

j_gene: TRBJ1-5
abundance: .
v_gene: TRBV15
d_gene: .
CDR3nt: TGTGCCACCAGCAGAGATAGGACAGAAAATCAGCCCCAGCATTTT
CDR3aa: CATSRDRTENQPQHF

j_gene: TRBJ2-7
abundance: .
v_gene: TRBV5-1
d_gene: TRBD1
CDR3nt: TGCGCCAGCAGCTTGTCAGGGGGTTTTTACGAGCAGTACTTC
CDR3aa: CASSLSGGFYEQYF

j_gene: TRBJ2-7
abundance: many
v_gene: TRBV11-2
d_gene: .
CDR3nt: TGTGCCAGCAGCTTAGCCCAACTGAGGACAGCCGTCTACGAGCAGTACTTC
CDR3aa: CASSLAQLRTAVYEQYF

j_gene: TRBJ1-2
abundance: once
v_gene: TRBV28
d_gene: .
CDR3nt: TGTGCCAGCAGTGTTCCAGGGGATCCTAACTATGGCTACACCTTC
CDR3aa: CASSVPGDPNYGYTF

j_gene: TRBJ1-2
abundance: .
v_gene: TRBV15
d_gene: TRBD1
CDR3nt: TGTGCCACCAGCAGCCCGGGACAGGGGTTAGGCTACACCTTC
CDR3aa: CATSSPGQGLGYTF

j_gene: TRBJ1-2
abundance: .
v_gene: TRBV6-5
d_gene: TRBD1
CDR3nt: TGTGCCAGCAGTTACCGGACAGGGGGCGACTATGGCTACACCTTC
CDR3aa: CASSYRTGGDYGYTF

j_gene: TRBJ2-2
abundance: .
v_gene: TRBV4-2
d_gene: .
CDR3nt: TGTGCCAGCAGGGGGGGGAACACCGGGGAGCTGTTTTTT
CDR3aa: CASRGGNTGELFF

j_gene: TRBJ2-2
abundance: .
v_gene: TRBV19
d_gene: .
CDR3nt: TGTGCCAGTAGTACGGCCAGGGTTTGGGCCGGGGAGCTGTTTTTT
CDR3aa: CASSTARVWAGELFF

j_gene: TRBJ1-2
abundance: .
v_gene: TRBV7-9
d_gene: TRBD1
CDR3nt: TGTGCCAGCAGCCCCACCGCCCCAGGGGGCGGCTACACCTTC
CDR3aa: CASSPTAPGGGYTF

j_gene: TRBJ1-3
abundance: .
v_gene: TRBV3-1/TRBV3-2
d_gene: .
CDR3nt: TGTGCCAGCAGCCGGAGGGACCGCATTGGAAACACCATATATTTT
CDR3aa: CASSRRDRIGNTIYF

j_gene: TRBJ1-6
abundance: .
v_gene: TRBV28
d_gene: TRBD1
CDR3nt: TGTGCCAGCAGTCCAAACCCAAACCGACAGGGTTATAATTCACCCCTCCACTTT
CDR3aa: CASSPNPNRQGYNSPLHF

j_gene: TRBJ1-1
abundance: few
v_gene: TRBV6-2/TRBV6-3
d_gene: TRBD1
CDR3nt: TGTGCCAGCAGTGACAGGGGAGGGAGCACTGAAGCTTTCTTT
CDR3aa: CASSDRGGSTEAFF

j_gene: TRBJ2-6
abundance: .
v_gene: TRBV6-5
d_gene: TRBD2
CDR3nt: TGTGCCAGCAGTTCCACTAGCGGTCTAGGGGCCAACGTCCTGACTTTC
CDR3aa: CASSSTSGLGANVLTF

j_gene: TRBJ2-6
abundance: .
v_gene: TRBV7-9
d_gene: .
CDR3nt: TGTGCCAGCAGCCAATTCCGTGAAATTACAGGAGCTGGGGCCAACGTCCTGACTTTC
CDR3aa: CASSQFREITGAGANVLTF

j_gene: TRBJ2-1
abundance: .
v_gene: TRBV5-1
d_gene: TRBD2
CDR3nt: TGCGCCAGCAGCTTAGCGGGGGCCTCCAATGAGCAGTTCTTC
CDR3aa: CASSLAGASNEQFF

j_gene: TRBJ1-2
abundance: .
v_gene: TRBV7-8
d_gene: .
CDR3nt: TGTGCCAGCAGCCCCATGGGGCAGGATAACTATGGCTACACCTTC
CDR3aa: CASSPMGQDNYGYTF